A selection of T cell receptor beta chains follows, all from one sample in a study of T cells in Graves' hyperthyroidism and ophthalmopathy. MiXCR was run by TCRdb on the multiplex PCR reads, yielding one entry per CDR3 protein. The repertoire holds 90,000 to 120,000 distinct CDR3 sequences, with about 16% as singletons. The sequenced sample was blood. The receptors originated from a woman aged 45 to 65 with Graves' hyperthyroidism. CDR3s leave out the opening cysteine and the closing phenylalanine or tryptophan. A D gene is named only where the DNA matches it firmly.

D gene | V gene | CDR3 protein
TRBD1 | TRBV7-9 | ASSPDRGEQY
TRBD2 | TRBV6-1 | ASFPLGGLAGGPLTQY
TRBD2 | TRBV24-1 | ATSDLRAGGSSYNEQF
- | TRBV5-6 | ASSFSSLGEQF
- | TRBV11-1 | ASSTQGLRYT
- | TRBV28 | ASTPPAVAVYEQY
TRBD1 | TRBV2 | ASAGTVSYEQY
- | TRBV7-9 | ASSARGDTEAF
TRBD1 | TRBV29-1 | SVRIDRGRYEQY
TRBD2 | TRBV7-9 | ASSLLAGETQY
- | TRBV11-2 | ARGAGNEQF
TRBD2 | TRBV3-1 | ASSQVLGEGPQKQY
- | TRBV18 | ASSLHEDTEAF
- | TRBV30 | ASGGPSYNEQF
TRBD2 | TRBV20-1 | SAPALLAGSTGELF
- | TRBV19 | ASSPFRSSYNEQF
TRBD2 | TRBV11-2 | ASSFLAGGSNEQF
- | TRBV30 | AWSATLGLLT
- | TRBV11-2 | ASSINFGQPQH
TRBD1 | TRBV29-1 | SVVSLRGQGGTEAF
- | TRBV3-1 | ASSQAGFADTQY
TRBD1 | TRBV5-1 | ASSTDRERKNTEAF
TRBD1 | TRBV28 | ASSLRTGGNQPQH
- | TRBV28 | ASSSSRGPSTNEQF
TRBD2 | TRBV3-1 | ASSQGGLAGGGTDTQY
TRBD1 | TRBV20-1 | SANVGTGETQY
- | TRBV10-3 | ASRRTRYNSYEQY
- | TRBV29-1 | SGAGQGEKLF
- | TRBV6-1 | ASTASGLNTEAF
- | TRBV28 | ASSLGGWDYGYT
TRBD1 | TRBV12-3/TRBV12-4 | ASSFGTGGADTQY
- | TRBV5-1 | ASSLAENTGSEKLF
- | TRBV6-1 | ASSDLTANTEAF
- | TRBV28 | ASRAPGTWYGYT
- | TRBV18 | ASSPGGNSPLH
TRBD2 | TRBV6-1 | ASRGLAATNEQF
- | TRBV11-2 | ASSLESGQPQH
- | TRBV6-1 | ASSTRTAGHMEKLF
TRBD1 | TRBV27 | ASSSTGPVGETQY
TRBD2 | TRBV3-1 | ASSQDLSSGSNEQF
TRBD1 | TRBV5-5 | ASSMGQLQETQY
TRBD2 | TRBV28 | ASSSEGLAGAGELF
- | TRBV6-1 | ASSQTVEGTEAF
- | TRBV18 | ASSPKGWDTEAF
TRBD2 | TRBV5-1 | ASSGRTSGSHEQY
- | TRBV24-1 | ATSDSGFGQPQH